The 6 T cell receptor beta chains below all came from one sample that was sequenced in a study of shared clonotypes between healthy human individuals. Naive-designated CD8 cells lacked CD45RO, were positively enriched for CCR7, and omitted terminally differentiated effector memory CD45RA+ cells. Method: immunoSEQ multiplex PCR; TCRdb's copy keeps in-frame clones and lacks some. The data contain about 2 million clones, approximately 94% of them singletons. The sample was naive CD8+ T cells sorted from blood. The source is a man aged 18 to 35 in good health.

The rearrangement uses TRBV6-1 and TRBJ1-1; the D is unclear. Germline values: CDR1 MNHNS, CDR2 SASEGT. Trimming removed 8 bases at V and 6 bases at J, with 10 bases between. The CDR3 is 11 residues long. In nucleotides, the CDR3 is TGTGCCAGCGTGAAGGGCGCTGAAGCTTTCTTT. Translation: CASVKGAEAFF.

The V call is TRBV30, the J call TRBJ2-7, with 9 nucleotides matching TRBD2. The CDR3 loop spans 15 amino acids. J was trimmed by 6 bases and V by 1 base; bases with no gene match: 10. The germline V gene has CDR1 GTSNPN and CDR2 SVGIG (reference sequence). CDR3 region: CAWSDWASGATEQYF. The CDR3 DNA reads TGTGCCTGGAGTGATTGGGCTAGCGGGGCTACCGAGCAGTACTTC. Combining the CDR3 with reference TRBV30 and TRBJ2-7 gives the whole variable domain SQTIHQWPATLVQPVGSPLSLECTVEGTSNPNLYWYRQAAGRGLQLLFYSVGIGQISSEVPQNLSASRPQDRQFILSSKKLLLSDSGFYLCAWSDWASGATEQYFGPGTRLTVT.

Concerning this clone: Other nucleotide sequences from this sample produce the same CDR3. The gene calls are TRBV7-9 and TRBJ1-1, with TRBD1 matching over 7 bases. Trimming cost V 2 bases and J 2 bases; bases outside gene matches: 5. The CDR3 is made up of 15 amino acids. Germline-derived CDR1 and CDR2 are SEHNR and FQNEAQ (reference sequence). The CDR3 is CASSLIGTVNTEAFF. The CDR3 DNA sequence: TGTGCCAGCAGCTTAATCGGGACAGTTAACACTGAAGCTTTCTTT.

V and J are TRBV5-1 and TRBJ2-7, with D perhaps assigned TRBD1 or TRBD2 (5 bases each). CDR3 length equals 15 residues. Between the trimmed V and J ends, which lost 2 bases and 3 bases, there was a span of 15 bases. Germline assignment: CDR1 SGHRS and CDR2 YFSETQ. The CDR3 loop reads CASSFEGKGLYEQYF. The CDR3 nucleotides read TGCGCCAGCAGCTTTGAGGGGAAGGGCCTCTACGAGCAGTACTTC.

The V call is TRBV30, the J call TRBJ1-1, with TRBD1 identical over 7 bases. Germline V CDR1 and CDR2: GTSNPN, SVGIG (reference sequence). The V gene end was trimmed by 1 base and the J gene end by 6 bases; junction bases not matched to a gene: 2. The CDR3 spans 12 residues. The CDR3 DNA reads TGTGCCTGGAGTGCCCAGGGGGCTGAAGCTTTCTTT. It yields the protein CAWSAQGAEAFF.

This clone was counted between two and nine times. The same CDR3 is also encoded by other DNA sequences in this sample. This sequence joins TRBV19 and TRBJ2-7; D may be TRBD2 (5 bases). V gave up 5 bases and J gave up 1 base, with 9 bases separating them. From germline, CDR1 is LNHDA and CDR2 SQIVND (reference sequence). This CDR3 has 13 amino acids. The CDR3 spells CASSLGDSYEQYF. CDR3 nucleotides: TGTGCCAGTAGTCTCGGGGATTCCTACGAGCAGTACTTC.